This section outlines one T cell receptor beta chain sequence together with its context. The antigen is unknown. The data originate from a study of CD8+ T cells in alopecia areata. At the level of the study: Administration of oral tofacitinib to treated patients was at 5 to 10 mg twice daily.

Peripheral blood and lesional scalp punch biopsies came from alopecia areata patients. Extraction and reverse transcription of RNA yielded cDNA as the sequencing template. This table comes from immunoSEQ multiplex PCR, and its TCRdb copy is limited to in-frame clones, with some not included. The sample has roughly 150,000 clones, about 89% seen once. Regarding the study as a whole: Alopecia totalis/universalis scalp especially showed more expanded CD8+ clones than normal scalp. In patients, TCRs were shared less clearly than in mice, and HLA may possibly be involved.

The CDR3 sequence is 15 residues long. From germline, CDR1 is SGHVS and CDR2 FQNEAQ. The V gene end was trimmed by 1 base and the J gene end by 12 bases; junction bases not matched to a gene: 8. This specimen consisted of CD8+ T cells sorted from blood, obtained at week 0. The J gene is TRBJ2-1, the V gene TRBV7-8, with TRBD2 matching over 11 bases. The receptor was isolated from a human donor with alopecia areata. The CDR3 sequence: CASSLEVAGGLGQFF. The DNA of the CDR3 is TGTGCCAGCAGCTTAGAGGTAGCGGGGGGGCTTGGGCAGTTCTTC.